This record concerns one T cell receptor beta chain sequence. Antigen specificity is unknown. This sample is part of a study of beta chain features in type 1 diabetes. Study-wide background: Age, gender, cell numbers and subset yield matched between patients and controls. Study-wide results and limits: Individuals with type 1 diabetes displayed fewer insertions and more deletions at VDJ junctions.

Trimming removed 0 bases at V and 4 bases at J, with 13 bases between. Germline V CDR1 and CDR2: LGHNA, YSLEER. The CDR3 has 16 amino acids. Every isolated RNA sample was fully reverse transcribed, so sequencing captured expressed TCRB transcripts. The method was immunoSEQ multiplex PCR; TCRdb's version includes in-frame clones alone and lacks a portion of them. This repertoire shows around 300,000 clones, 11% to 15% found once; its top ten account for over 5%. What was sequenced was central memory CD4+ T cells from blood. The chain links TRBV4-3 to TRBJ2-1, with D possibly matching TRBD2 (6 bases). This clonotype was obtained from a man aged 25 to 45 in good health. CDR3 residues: CASSQESGSGYNEQFF. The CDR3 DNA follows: TGCGCCAGCAGCCAAGAGAGTGGTAGCGGTTACAATGAGCAGTTCTTC.